A single sample is the source of the 9 T cell receptor beta chains below, sequenced in a study of CD8 T cells in ankylosing spondylitis. Using its own MiXCR run on the 5' RACE reads, TCRdb lists one record per CDR3 protein. The data hold around 320,000 distinct CDR3 sequences, with around 20% observed a single time. Sequenced sample: blood, either unsorted or a sorted T cell fraction (not recorded which). These receptors were taken from a female donor with ankylosing spondylitis or in good health (not recorded which).

This chain uses TRBV25-1 with TRBJ1-2; 9 bases fit TRBD1. Unmatched junction bases numbered 11, after V lost 10 bases and J lost 8 bases. CDR3 length: 13 amino acids. Germline CDR1 MGHDK, CDR2 SYGVNS. Here the CDR3 reads CATVGGTGQGYTF. CDR3 nucleotides: TGTGCCACGGTGGGTGGGACAGGGCAAGGCTACACCTTC.

The chain couples TRBV20-1 to TRBJ2-7, with 9 positions matching TRBD2. CDR1 is DFQATT and CDR2 is SNEGSKA in the germline V gene (reference sequence). Trimming at V came to 2 bases and at J to 4 bases, leaving 12 bases not matched to a gene. CDR3 length: 16 residues. The CDR3 region is CSARRGLARASYEQYF. The CDR3 region has the DNA TGCAGTGCTAGACGGGGACTAGCCCGCGCCTCGTACGAGCAGTACTTC.

V gene TRBV10-3 combines with J gene TRBJ1-2; 10 nucleotides agree with TRBD1. Per germline, CDR1 ENHRY and CDR2 SYGVKD. V was pared by 4 bases and J by 6 bases, with 2 bases of the junction left unmatched. This CDR3 comprises 13 residues. CDR3 residues: CAISGGTGDGYTF. CDR3 bases: TGTGCCATCAGTGGGGGGACAGGGGATGGCTACACCTTC.

V gene TRBV20-1 combines with J gene TRBJ2-6; no firm D call. Deletions cut 3 bases from V and 0 bases from J, with 15 bases between. This CDR3 comprises 17 residues. Germline V lookup: CDR1 DFQATT, CDR2 SNEGSKA (reference sequence). DNA of the CDR3: TGCAGTGCTAGTTTGCGAATGCTACCCTCTGGGGCCAACGTCCTGACTTTC. This codes for CSASLRMLPSGANVLTF.

The chain couples TRBV20-1 to TRBJ2-1; D ambiguous. The CDR3 spans 11 residues. Germline CDR1 and CDR2: DFQATT and SNEGSKA (reference sequence). Trimming pared 6 bases from V and 3 bases from J, leaving 6 bases between. Written as DNA, the CDR3 is TGCAGTGCGCGATTCTACAATGAGCAGTTCTTC. This translates into CSARFYNEQFF.

This clonotype was observed a handful of times. The CDR3 reads CASSESGTGIEETQYF. For the CDR3, the DNA is TGTGCCAGCAGTGAATCCGGGACAGGGATCGAAGAGACCCAGTACTTC. V usage is TRBV25-1 and J usage is TRBJ2-5; 9 bases are shared with TRBD1. CDR3 length equals 16 residues. CDR1 and CDR2 from the germline V gene are MGHDK and SYGVNS. After removal of 1 base from V and 3 bases from J, the junction contained 6 bases not matched to a gene.

The CDR3 coding sequence is TGCAGCGTCCTCGACAGGGGCGAGACCCAGTACTTC. Translating it yields CSVLDRGETQYF. The chain couples TRBV29-1 to TRBJ2-5; 8 bases map to TRBD1. Trimming removed 6 bases from V and 5 bases from J; junction bases left unmatched: 5. The CDR3 is 12 residues long. Germline V lookup: CDR1 SQVTM, CDR2 ANQGSEA. The variable domain in full, with the rest retrieved from reference TRBV29-1 and TRBJ2-5, is SAVISQKPSRDICQRGTSLTIQCQVDSQVTMMFWYRQQPGQSLTLIATANQGSEATYESGFVIDKFPISRPNLTFSTLTVSNMSPEDSSIYLCSVLDRGETQYFGPGTRLLVL.

V gene TRBV12-3 or TRBV12-4 combines with J gene TRBJ1-1; 9 bases align to TRBD1. The CDR3 is 11 amino acids. Unmatched junction bases numbered 4, after V lost 6 bases and J lost 11 bases. CDR3 region: CASRGTGRAFF. As DNA, the CDR3 is TGTGCCAGCAGGGGGACAGGGAGGGCTTTCTTT.

This clonotype was seen repeatedly, ten times or more. The chain links TRBV13 to TRBJ2-1; D call uncertain. This CDR3 is 14 amino acids long. Looked up from germline, CDR1 is PRHDT and CDR2 is FYEKMQ (reference sequence). V was cut by 5 bases and J by 7 bases, with 15 bases left in between. The CDR3 loop is CASSPSFLENEQFF. CDR3 nucleotide sequence: TGTGCCAGCAGCCCAAGCTTTTTAGAAAATGAGCAGTTCTTC.